A single sample is the source of the 22 T cell receptor beta chains below, sequenced in a study of blood T cells in healthy people across ages. It was with a sample-barcoded 5' primer and a J-beta primer mix that a second PCR of roughly 6 to 11 cycles was run. MiXCR was run by TCRdb on the 5' RACE reads, yielding one entry per CDR3 protein. The table lists some 730,000 distinct CDR3 sequences, roughly 20% of them singletons. Sequencing used blood. The receptor source for this set is a man aged 65 to 79 in good health.

This clonotype was seen a handful of times. The chain joins TRBV12-3 or TRBV12-4 to TRBJ2-1; TRBD1 is a possible D gene (5 bases). This CDR3 has 14 amino acids. V lost 7 bases, J lost 4 bases, and 14 bases lay in between. CDR3 sequence reads: CASTIGAAYNEQFF. The DNA of the CDR3 is TGTGCCAGCACCATAGGGGCGGCTTACAATGAGCAGTTCTTC.

The V call is TRBV11-3, the J call TRBJ1-1; no reliable D call. With 7 bases removed from V and 1 base from J, the gap between germline ends came to 13 bases. The CDR3 extends over 14 amino acids. Germline V gene data show CDR1 as SGHNT and CDR2 as YENEEA. Written as DNA, the CDR3 is TGTGCCAGCAAACGACTGGAGGGGAACACTGAAGCTTTCTTT. Translating it yields CASKRLEGNTEAFF. Full variable domain (missing parts from reference TRBV11-3 and TRBJ1-1): EAGVVQSPRYKIIEKKQPVAFWCNPISGHNTLYWYLQNLGQGPELLIRYENEEAVDDSQLPKDRFSAERLKGVDSTLKIQPAELGDSAVYLCASKRLEGNTEAFFGQGTRLTVV.

This clonotype was counted many times. The V and J genes are TRBV28 and TRBJ2-2; D perhaps matches TRBD2 (6 bases). The V gene lost 9 bases and the J gene lost 6 bases, with 20 bases spanning the gap. The CDR3 spans 15 residues. Germline V gene sequence: CDR1 MDHEN, CDR2 SYDVKM. The CDR3 loop reads CASSLGGARSGELFF. The CDR3 DNA follows: TGTGCCAGTAGTCTGGGGGGAGCAAGGTCCGGGGAGCTGTTTTTT.

This clonotype was seen a few times. The chain carries TRBV7-9 and TRBJ1-2; the D gene is possibly TRBD1 (5 bases). Deletions cut 2 bases from V and 8 bases from J, with 12 bases between. Germline CDR1 SEHNR, CDR2 FQNEAQ (reference sequence). The CDR3 has 13 amino acids. This CDR3 is CASSLTRVDGYTF. Written as DNA, the CDR3 is TGTGCCAGCAGCTTAACCAGGGTCGACGGCTACACCTTC.

DNA for the CDR3: TGTGCCAGCAGCCAAACAGGGGGCGTAGAAAAACTGTTTTTT. Its protein is CASSQTGGVEKLFF. The chain has TRBV7-9 and TRBJ1-4, with 9 bases that match TRBD1. Germline CDR1 reads SEHNR; CDR2 reads FQNEAQ (reference sequence). V lost 5 bases, J lost 8 bases, and 6 bases stayed unmatched. This CDR3 comprises 14 residues.

The J gene is TRBJ1-1, the V gene TRBV5-1; D is undetermined. Germline lookup yields CDR1 SGHRS and CDR2 YFSETQ. The CDR3 is 16 amino acids. V was cut by 0 bases and J by 2 bases, with 14 bases left in between. For the CDR3, the DNA is TGCGCCAGCAGCTTGGTGGGGAGCGCAGCCAACACTGAAGCTTTCTTT. Translated: CASSLVGSAANTEAFF.

This clonotype appeared a single time. The CDR3: CASSGRVHEQYF. The DNA of the CDR3 is TGTGCCAGCAGTGGCAGGGTACACGAGCAGTACTTC. V is TRBV25-1 and J is TRBJ2-5; D might be TRBD1 (5 bases). The J call may be incorrect, as the DNA end agrees better with TRBJ2-7. This CDR3 is built from 12 residues. CDR1 and CDR2 from the germline V gene are MGHDK and SYGVNS.

This clonotype was counted a few times. The chain links TRBV12-3 or TRBV12-4 to TRBJ1-2, with D unresolved. Trimming took 7 bases from V and 8 from J, leaving 14 bases between them. This CDR3 is 12 amino acids long. CDR3 residues: CASTRVFRGYTF. The CDR3 region has the DNA TGTGCCAGCACCCGGGTTTTTCGCGGCTACACCTTC.

This clonotype showed up just a few times. The chain employs TRBV12-3 or TRBV12-4 and TRBJ2-5, with D perhaps being TRBD1 or TRBD2 (5 bases each). The DNA end is more similar to TRBJ2-1, so the J call may be wrong. This CDR3 is 15 amino acids long. This CDR3 is CASTFGLGASLGQFF. DNA for the CDR3: TGTGCCAGCACCTTTGGTCTCGGGGCGAGCCTTGGGCAGTTCTTC.

The chain couples TRBV7-8 to TRBJ1-1, with 9 nucleotides matching TRBD1. The V and J ends lost 4 bases and 1 base, in that order; junction bases with no gene match: 4. The CDR3 extends over 15 amino acids. CDR1 SGHVS and CDR2 FQNEAQ come from the germline V gene. The CDR3 DNA is TGTGCCAGCAGCTCGAGGACAGGGGCGAACACTGAAGCTTTCTTT. As protein: CASSSRTGANTEAFF.

The chain has TRBV5-1 and TRBJ2-2, with 8 bases aligning to TRBD1. The CDR3 contains 16 residues. Germline assignment: CDR1 SGHRS and CDR2 YFSETQ. J gave up 0 bases and V 3 bases, and 4 bases lay outside the gene matches. As DNA, the CDR3 is TGCGCCAGCAGCTGGGGACAGGTTACGAACACCGGGGAGCTGTTTTTT. As protein: CASSWGQVTNTGELFF. Together with reference TRBV5-1 and TRBJ2-2, the CDR3 gives the full variable domain: KAGVTQTPRYLIKTRGQQVTLSCSPISGHRSVSWYQQTPGQGLQFLFEYFSETQRNKGNFPGRFSGRQFSNSRSEMNVSTLELGDSALYLCASSWGQVTNTGELFFGEGSRLTVL.

The chain carries TRBV11-2 and TRBJ2-5; 8 bases fit TRBD2. The CDR3 has 15 amino acids. The trim removed 5 bases at V and 4 bases at J, leaving 9 bases unmatched. CDR1 and CDR2 (germline): SGHAT, FQNNGV. In DNA, the CDR3 is TGTGCCAGCAGCCCCCAGGGACTAGAGGGAGAGACCCAGTACTTC. Encoded protein: CASSPQGLEGETQYF.

In this sample, this clonotype turned up a few times. This chain links TRBV5-1 with TRBJ1-1, with D uncertain. The CDR3 spans 15 residues. Between the trimmed V and J ends, which lost 1 base and 1 base, there was a span of 11 bases. CDR1 and CDR2 from the germline V gene are SGHRS and YFSETQ. The CDR3 DNA follows: TGCGCCAGCAGCTTGACTGTAACACCGAACACTGAAGCTTTCTTT. Protein: CASSLTVTPNTEAFF. The whole variable domain, remainder taken from reference TRBV5-1 and TRBJ1-1, is KAGVTQTPRYLIKTRGQQVTLSCSPISGHRSVSWYQQTPGQGLQFLFEYFSETQRNKGNFPGRFSGRQFSNSRSEMNVSTLELGDSALYLCASSLTVTPNTEAFFGQGTRLTVV.

The chain joins TRBV5-4 to TRBJ2-5, with D perhaps given as TRBD1 or TRBD2 (5 bases each). The CDR3 contains 16 residues. Germline CDR1 and CDR2: SGHNT and YYREEE (reference sequence). V was clipped by 0 bases and J by 3 bases, with 15 bases between them. The CDR3 spells CASSLGARRGEETQYF. CDR3 coding DNA: TGTGCCAGCAGCTTGGGGGCCCGCCGGGGCGAAGAGACCCAGTACTTC.

Only a few counts were recorded for this clonotype. The CDR3 here is CAISDIEGVNNYEQYF. DNA of the CDR3: TGTGCCATCAGTGATATTGAGGGGGTGAACAACTACGAGCAGTACTTC. This rearrangement joins TRBV10-3 to TRBJ2-5; D perhaps matches TRBD1 (6 bases). The last part of the DNA fits TRBJ2-7 better; the J call may be wrong. Germline V lookup: CDR1 ENHRY, CDR2 SYGVKD. The CDR3 consists of 16 residues.

The chain carries TRBV12-3 or TRBV12-4 and TRBJ1-6, with 10 bases identical to TRBD1. There are 12 residues in the CDR3. The V segment lost 11 bases and the J segment 9 bases; nucleotides outside the gene matches: 4. This CDR3 reads CAVGDRGSPLHF. The CDR3 DNA sequence: TGTGCCGTGGGGGACAGGGGTTCACCCCTCCACTTT.

This clonotype was detected ten times or more. V gene TRBV27 combines with J gene TRBJ2-6; D ambiguous. The germline V and J ends were trimmed by 5 bases and 5 bases, with 7 bases remaining between them. Germline V gives CDR1 MNHEY, CDR2 SMNVEV (reference sequence). CDR3 size: 13 residues. In nucleotides, the CDR3 is TGTGCCAGCAGTGGCAGCTGGGCCAACGTCCTGACTTTC. It specifies CASSGSWANVLTF.

The chain employs TRBV10-1 and TRBJ2-3; D not certain. This CDR3 is built from 14 residues. The germline V gene has CDR1 WNHNN and CDR2 SYGVQD (reference sequence). The V end lost 3 bases, the J end lost 2 bases, and 9 bases lay between the germline ends. CDR3 nucleotides: TGCGCCAGCAGTGACCCGGGTCCCACAGATACGCAGTATTTT. Its protein product is CASSDPGPTDTQYF.

The V gene is TRBV20-1, the J gene TRBJ1-1; D gene ambiguous. V lost 6 bases, J lost 10 bases, and 15 bases lay in between. The germline V gene has CDR1 DFQATT and CDR2 SNEGSKA (reference sequence). The CDR3 is made up of 11 amino acids. CDR3: CSARRAVVAFF. CDR3 nucleotide sequence: TGCAGTGCCAGGAGGGCGGTGGTAGCTTTCTTT.

The chain recombines TRBV7-9 with TRBJ2-3; 13 bases match TRBD2. The CDR3 totals 17 residues. Germline CDR1 is SEHNR and CDR2 is FQNEAQ (reference sequence). V gave up 4 bases and J gave up 1 base; unmatched junction bases: 5. CDR3 in amino acids: CASSSGLAGSRTDTQYF. The CDR3 DNA reads as TGTGCCAGCAGCTCGGGACTAGCGGGGAGCCGCACAGATACGCAGTATTTT.

The V and J genes are TRBV5-1 and TRBJ2-1, with 13 bases identical to TRBD2. The length of the CDR3 is 15 residues. Unmatched junction bases numbered 5, after V lost 3 bases and J lost 8 bases. Germline V CDR1 and CDR2: SGHRS, YFSETQ. CDR3 residues: CASSYRTSGGDEQFF. CDR3 nucleotides: TGCGCCAGCAGCTATCGGACTAGCGGGGGCGATGAGCAGTTCTTC.

This clonotype was recorded a few times. This rearrangement joins TRBV5-1 to TRBJ2-1; 14 positions agree with TRBD2. Germline CDR1 and CDR2: SGHRS and YFSETQ. Trimming at V came to 0 bases and at J to 7 bases, leaving 3 bases not matched to a gene. This CDR3 is built from 16 residues. The CDR3 DNA sequence: TGCGCCAGCAGCTTGGAGGGACTAGCGGGGGTTAATGAGCAGTTCTTC. Its translation: CASSLEGLAGVNEQFF.